The next 17 T cell receptor beta chains were all read from a single sample in a study of Tregs in tolerant kidney transplant recipients. This table comes from immunoSEQ multiplex PCR, and its TCRdb copy is limited to in-frame clones, with some not included. The table has 200,000 to 300,000 clones, about 86% seen once; the top ten hold under 0.65%. Input material: CD4+ T cells from blood. The receptors were sampled from a human donor in good health.

The J gene is TRBJ1-6, the V gene TRBV19; D is unresolved. Germline V lookup: CDR1 LNHDA, CDR2 SQIVND (reference sequence). The CDR3 has 12 residues. Trimming left V 5 bases short and J 7 bases short, with 6 bases between. CDR3 residues: CASSFKNSPLHF. The CDR3 DNA reads TGTGCCAGTAGTTTCAAGAATTCACCCCTCCACTTT. Full variable domain (outside the CDR3, taken from reference TRBV19 and TRBJ1-6): DGGITQSPKYLFRKEGQNVTLSCEQNLNHDAMYWYRQDPGQGLRLIYYSQIVNDFQKGDIAEGYSVSREKKESFPLTVTSAQKNPTAFYLCASSFKNSPLHFGNGTRLTVT.

The chain has TRBV11-2 and TRBJ1-3; 7 bases fit TRBD1. V shed 6 bases, J shed 2 bases, and the junction held 4 bases outside the gene matches. The CDR3 spans 14 residues. CDR1 and CDR2 (germline): SGHAT, FQNNGV. CDR3 sequence: CASRSTGAGNTIYF. CDR3 nucleotide sequence: TGTGCCAGCAGATCAACAGGGGCTGGAAACACCATATATTTT.

In its sample, this clone was seen a few times. V and J are TRBV13 and TRBJ1-2; 8 bases agree with TRBD1. Germline V gene data show CDR1 as PRHDT and CDR2 as FYEKMQ (reference sequence). V trimming: 5 bases; J trimming: 4 bases; junction bases outside the gene matches: 12. The CDR3 spans 16 residues. In DNA form, the CDR3 reads TGTGCCAGCAGCACCTCACAGGGGGGATTCGCCTATGGCTACACCTTC. As protein: CASSTSQGGFAYGYTF.

This clone was recorded a few times. The CDR3 reads CASSRFPSGELFF. In nucleotides, the CDR3 is TGTGCCAGTAGCAGGTTTCCTTCCGGGGAGCTGTTTTTT. The rearrangement joins TRBV19 to TRBJ2-2; no definite D call. This CDR3 is built from 13 residues. The germline V gene has CDR1 LNHDA and CDR2 SQIVND (reference sequence). The V gene lost 6 bases and the J gene lost 6 bases, with 11 bases spanning the gap.

This rearrangement joins TRBV6-5 to TRBJ1-3; no definite D call. V was shortened by 6 bases and J by 3 bases, with 15 bases between the two germline ends. CDR3 length equals 15 residues. From germline, CDR1 is MNHEY and CDR2 SVGAGI. Here the CDR3 DNA reads TGTGCCAGCAGCCCCCATTTAGGAAGTGGAAACACCATATATTTT. The encoded protein is CASSPHLGSGNTIYF.

As to this clone: At the DNA level, this CDR3 is encoded by other sequences in the same sample as well. The chain couples TRBV30 to TRBJ1-5; D not certain. CDR1 and CDR2 (germline): GTSNPN, SVGIG (reference sequence). CDR3 size: 13 residues. V was clipped by 3 bases and J by 2 bases, with 8 bases between them. CDR3: CAWSVGGNQPQHF. The CDR3 nucleotides read TGTGCCTGGAGCGTCGGGGGCAATCAGCCCCAGCATTTT.

V is TRBV6-5 and J is TRBJ2-1, with 7 nucleotides matching TRBD1. The CDR3 extends over 14 amino acids. In germline, CDR1 is MNHEY, CDR2 SVGAGI. V lost 4 bases, J lost 4 bases, and 4 bases stayed unmatched. The CDR3 DNA reads as TGTGCCAGCAGTTCGGGCAGGGGGTACAATGAGCAGTTCTTC. This gives the protein CASSSGRGYNEQFF.

The chain uses TRBV27 and TRBJ1-5, with D perhaps matching TRBD1 (6 bases). This CDR3 is 14 amino acids long. Trimming cost V 5 bases and J 3 bases, with 11 bases left between them. CDR1 is MNHEY and CDR2 is SMNVEV in the germline V gene (reference sequence). The CDR3 bases are TGTGCCAGCAGTCCGACAGGCATCAATCAGCCCCAGCATTTT. It specifies CASSPTGINQPQHF.

The rearrangement uses TRBV11-3 and TRBJ2-5; 11 bases match TRBD2. With V trimmed by 5 bases and J by 4 bases, 6 bases remained unmatched. Looked up from germline, CDR1 is SGHNT and CDR2 is YENEEA. This CDR3 has 15 amino acids. The CDR3 loop reads CASSPGSGRGETQYF. In nucleotides, the CDR3 is TGTGCCAGCAGCCCCGGTAGCGGGAGGGGAGAGACCCAGTACTTC. The whole variable domain, remainder taken from reference TRBV11-3 and TRBJ2-5, is EAGVVQSPRYKIIEKKQPVAFWCNPISGHNTLYWYLQNLGQGPELLIRYENEEAVDDSQLPKDRFSAERLKGVDSTLKIQPAELGDSAVYLCASSPGSGRGETQYFGPGTRLLVL.

V usage is TRBV7-6 and J usage is TRBJ1-5; D call uncertain. Germline V gene sequence: CDR1 SGHVS, CDR2 FNYEAQ. Trimming cost V 0 bases and J 4 bases, with 4 bases left between them. The CDR3 loop spans 13 amino acids. The CDR3 nucleotides read TGTGCCAGCAGCTTAGCCATTAATCAGCCCCAGCATTTT. Protein product: CASSLAINQPQHF.

The V and J genes are TRBV5-3 and TRBJ1-2; D is unresolved. TRBV5-3 is an open reading frame, and its role is uncertain. The CDR3 runs to 12 residues. The V gene lost 5 bases and the J gene lost 6 bases, with 11 bases spanning the gap. The CDR3, as DNA: TGTGCCAGAAGAGACTCCAGTCATGGCTACACCTTC. Its protein product is CARRDSSHGYTF.

This chain links TRBV19 with TRBJ1-4; no clear D gene. The CDR3 runs to 15 residues. Germline values: CDR1 LNHDA, CDR2 SQIVND (reference sequence). The V end lost 5 bases, the J end lost 5 bases, and 15 bases lay between the germline ends. The CDR3 loop reads CASSRMAGGNEKLFF. The CDR3 DNA is TGTGCCAGTAGTCGCATGGCGGGCGGAAATGAAAAACTGTTTTTT.

As regards this clone: Other nucleotide sequences in the sample specify the same CDR3. This chain links TRBV18 with TRBJ1-5, with D uncertain. Trimming took 2 bases from V and 7 from J, leaving 6 bases between them. Germline CDR1 reads KGHSH; CDR2 reads LQKENI. The length of the CDR3 is 12 residues. The CDR3 is CASSPGRQPQHF. The CDR3 DNA sequence: TGTGCCAGCTCACCAGGGAGGCAGCCCCAGCATTTT.

The chain joins TRBV10-1 to TRBJ2-7; 8 positions agree with TRBD2. The J segment lost 3 bases and the V segment lost 5 bases, leaving 6 bases of the junction unmatched. Germline lookup yields CDR1 WNHNN and CDR2 SYGVQD (reference sequence). The CDR3 has 14 residues. CDR3 residues: CASSSGLGLYEQYF. CDR3 coding DNA: TGCGCCAGCAGTTCGGGACTAGGGCTCTACGAGCAGTACTTC.

This chain uses TRBV5-4 with TRBJ1-3; D remains ambiguous. V lost 4 bases and J lost 0, with 8 bases in between. CDR1 is SGHNT and CDR2 is YYREEE in the germline V gene (reference sequence). The CDR3 runs 14 residues. CDR3 coding DNA: TGTGCCAGCAGCCGCGACTTCTCTGGAAACACCATATATTTT. This encodes CASSRDFSGNTIYF.

The J gene is TRBJ1-2, the V gene TRBV6-5; D is ambiguous. The CDR3 length is 15 residues. The V and J ends lost 7 bases and 0 bases respectively, with 15 bases between them. Germline CDR1 reads MNHEY; CDR2 reads SVGAGI. CDR3 amino acids: CASNKDPVANYGYTF. The CDR3 region has the DNA TGTGCCAGCAACAAGGACCCCGTAGCTAACTATGGCTACACCTTC.

V is TRBV5-5 and J is TRBJ2-6; D possibly corresponds to TRBD2 (5 bases). CDR1 and CDR2 from the germline V gene are SGHKS and YYEKEE (reference sequence). There are 14 residues in the CDR3. The V end was cut by 3 bases, the J end by 8 bases, with 12 bases between. The DNA for the CDR3 is TGTGCCAGCAGCTCGGGGTCAGCGCCCAACGTCCTGACTTTC. Protein: CASSSGSAPNVLTF. The variable domain in full, completed from reference TRBV5-5 and TRBJ2-6, reads DAGVTQSPTHLIKTRGQQVTLRCSPISGHKSVSWYQQVLGQGPQFIFQYYEKEERGRGNFPDRFSARQFPNYSSELNVNALLLGDSALYLCASSSGSAPNVLTFGAGSRLTVL.